Here is one TCR beta chain with its context. Its antigen is currently unknown. Measured with immunoSEQ multiplex PCR; TCRdb has only the in-frame clones, and not every one. Altogether some 150,000 clones are present, about 90% being singletons, with the ten largest covering 4.4%. This sample was included in a study of T cell responses to AZD1222 COVID-19 vaccine. The CDR3 has 13 amino acids. Germline CDR1 SQVTM, CDR2 ANQGSEA. V gave up 4 bases and J gave up 8 bases, with 15 bases separating them. Study observations and caveats: Dominant at 160-218 and 743-854, vaccine-associated CD4 TCRs also spanned spike. Females outnumbered males among donors, who were mostly white British; clonal diversity was possibly underestimated. Vaccination with two AZD1222 doses was followed by a rise in Spike-specific TCR breadth and depth. Only a handful of AZD1222 recipients were seropositive at baseline.

The TCR originated in an adult in good health. V gene TRBV29-1 combines with J gene TRBJ2-1; weak D call: TRBD2 (6 bases). Material: peripheral blood, obtained on day 0 of MenACWY control vaccination. As DNA, the CDR3 is TGCAGCGTTGTCGGGGGAGAAGTGGATGAGCAGTTCTTC. Its protein product is CSVVGGEVDEQFF.